The T cell receptor (beta chain) described here comes from a study of T cells after yellow fever vaccination (dated by TCRdb to about 2019). Background for the entire study: The SMART-Seq v4 Ultra Low Input RNA kit was used to prepare libraries from fractions with low cell numbers. To follow T-cell clones before and after primary and booster YFV17D yellow fever vaccination, bulk TCR alpha and beta repertoires were sequenced over time. Two healthy male donors made up the cohort, one aged 18 to 29 years and the other aged 30 to 40 years. Blood samples were taken at several timepoints before and after primary and secondary immunization, and bulk PBMC replicates and cell subsets were isolated. Overall results and qualifications from the work: Computational filtering was required because FACS-sorted repertoires could contain abundant contaminating clonotypes from the bulk population. A small share of clonotypes was detected in both CD4 and CD8 compartments, with the overlap likely arising from convergent recombination. After the booster, most clones that had expanded after primary vaccination were detected again (approximately 96% of CD4 and around nine tenths of CD8), suggesting broad maintenance of memory. The secondary T-cell response was weaker than the primary response but faster, peaking on day 5 instead of day 15. Because only two donors were included in the study, the extent to which the findings can be generalized is limited.

The treatment or condition label corresponds to: live attenuated yellow fever vaccine strain. Two biological replicates of bulk PBMCs were collected at each blood-draw timepoint. A standard Ficoll-Paque protocol was used to isolate PBMCs from peripheral blood. TriZol was used to extract RNA from bulk PBMCs, from CD4 and CD8 fractions, and from dextramer-positive and dextramer-negative fractions. The sample was run on an Illumina NovaSeq 6000. Synthesis of TCR cDNA relied on 5'RACE template switching, a step that introduced a universal primer site along with unique molecular identifiers. cDNA synthesis was primed from both the TCR alpha and TCR beta constant segments. Library amplification involved two PCR steps, and the second step added sample barcodes and sequencing adapters. Libraries were sequenced on Illumina HiSeq 2500 (2x100 bp) or NovaSeq (2x150 bp). From the authors' description of their analysis: Reads were demultiplexed and collapsed into UMI consensus sequences with MIGEC, and V(D)J alignment was performed with MiXCR. Clonotypes responding to the vaccine were identified with edgeR on replicate PBMC samples, with the criteria of FDR below 0.01 and a log2 fold change above 5 up to day 15. CD4 or CD8 identity was assigned to each bulk clonotype according to whether the clonotype was present at higher abundance in the sequenced CD4 repertoire or the sequenced CD8 repertoire. TCRdb handled the public reads itself, with Q25 trimming in fastp and clone calling in MiXCR, and kept productive beta chains. Rows with one shared CDR3 protein collapse into an entry with the most common genes and DNA. TCRdb's processing, not the authors' own work, is the source of the V and J calls. In all, the sample holds about 340,000 distinct CDR3 sequences, and 3% to 4.5% of those were seen once. The ten top clones hold approximately 25% of the sample.

This clonotype was counted ten times or more. Its specific antigen is unknown. It has no much larger one-base neighbor in the sample; base qualities were not kept. The V and J ends are trimmed by 2 bases and 10 bases, leaving 14 bases between them. From the cysteine through the phenylalanine, the CDR3 covers 12 amino acids. The read is trimmed to its CDR3 DNA, 36 bases read in frame from base 1. Based on the germline V gene (reference sequence), the CDR1 and CDR2 sequences are DFQATT and SNEGSKA. Source: PBMCs, taken 5 days after the yellow fever booster vaccination. The chain was built from TRBV20-1 and TRBJ1-1; a tentative D call is TRBD1 (6 bases match). This TCR came from a man between 18 and 29 years old who received the YFV17D yellow fever vaccine. The CDR3 corresponds to CSARQDRGAAFF. Read as DNA, the sequence is TGCAGTGCTAGACAGGACAGAGGGGCAGCTTTCTTT.